Each of the 7 T cell receptor beta chains below was sequenced from the same sample in a study of blood T cell repertoires in COVID-19. Clones were read by immunoSEQ multiplex PCR, and TCRdb kept only the in-frame ones, dropping some. This table holds more than 45,000 clones, 85% to 90% found once. The sample taken for sequencing was peripheral blood. The source is a man aged 60 to 75 with acute or convalescent COVID-19.

This sequence joins TRBV19 and TRBJ1-2; a possible D gene is TRBD1 (6 bases). The CDR3 has 13 amino acids. V lost 1 base, J lost 8 bases, and 11 bases lay in between. Germline assignment: CDR1 LNHDA and CDR2 SQIVND (reference sequence). The CDR3 bases are TGTGCCAGTAGTATAGGTAACAGGGACGGCTACACCTTC. Residues: CASSIGNRDGYTF. The whole variable domain, filled in from reference TRBV19 and TRBJ1-2, reads DGGITQSPKYLFRKEGQNVTLSCEQNLNHDAMYWYRQDPGQGLRLIYYSQIVNDFQKGDIAEGYSVSREKKESFPLTVTSAQKNPTAFYLCASSIGNRDGYTFGSGTRLTVV.

The chain employs TRBV5-4 and TRBJ1-1; 7 nucleotides line up with TRBD1. With 4 bases clipped from V and 2 bases from J, the junction kept 5 bases outside the gene matches. The CDR3 sequence is 14 residues long. Germline-derived CDR1 and CDR2 are SGHNT and YYREEE (reference sequence). CDR3 region: CASSDRTGNTEAFF. CDR3 nucleotide sequence: TGTGCCAGCAGCGACCGGACAGGAAACACTGAAGCTTTCTTT.

This sequence joins TRBV6-1 and TRBJ2-1, with 9 positions matching TRBD2. V shed 1 base and J 8 bases; nucleotides not matched to a gene: 6. This CDR3 is 15 amino acids long. Germline V gives CDR1 MNHNS, CDR2 SASEGT. CDR3 DNA: TGTGCCAGCAGTGAAGTGGCGGGAGGGTCGGATGAGCAGTTCTTC. The encoded protein is CASSEVAGGSDEQFF.

The chain links TRBV5-1 to TRBJ1-1; 10 positions agree with TRBD1. The ends lost 2 bases at V and 4 bases at J; junction bases unmatched: 14. Germline-derived CDR1 and CDR2 are SGHRS and YFSETQ. The CDR3 has 18 amino acids. The CDR3 DNA sequence: TGCGCCAGCAGCTTCACCGGGACAGGGGAGCTTGGGGGCACTGAAGCTTTCTTT. Translation: CASSFTGTGELGGTEAFF.

This chain uses TRBV6-6 with TRBJ2-1; no clear D gene. CDR3 size: 14 residues. From germline, CDR1 is MNHNY and CDR2 SVGAGI (reference sequence). V lost 0 bases and J lost 0, with 3 bases in between. The CDR3 protein is CASSYSHSYNEQFF. CDR3 in DNA: TGTGCCAGCAGTTACTCTCACTCCTACAATGAGCAGTTCTTC.

The chain carries TRBV7-8 and TRBJ1-3; D might be TRBD1 (5 bases). V dropped 0 bases and J dropped 1 base, with 13 bases sitting between them. The germline V gene encodes CDR1 SGHVS and CDR2 FQNEAQ. The CDR3 covers 17 residues. The CDR3 DNA reads as TGTGCCAGCAGCTTAGCGAGGGCAGGGAGGTCTGGAAACACCATATATTTT. Amino acids: CASSLARAGRSGNTIYF.

CDR3 DNA sequence: TGTGCCAGCAACCGCGGAGGGGTCGGCACAGATACGCAGTATTTT. Residues: CASNRGGVGTDTQYF. The chain is built from TRBV9 and TRBJ2-3; TRBD2 might be the D (6 bases). The CDR3 loop spans 15 amino acids. The germline gives CDR1 SGDLS, CDR2 YYNGEE. Trimming took off 6 bases at V and 1 base at J, with 15 bases between the two ends.